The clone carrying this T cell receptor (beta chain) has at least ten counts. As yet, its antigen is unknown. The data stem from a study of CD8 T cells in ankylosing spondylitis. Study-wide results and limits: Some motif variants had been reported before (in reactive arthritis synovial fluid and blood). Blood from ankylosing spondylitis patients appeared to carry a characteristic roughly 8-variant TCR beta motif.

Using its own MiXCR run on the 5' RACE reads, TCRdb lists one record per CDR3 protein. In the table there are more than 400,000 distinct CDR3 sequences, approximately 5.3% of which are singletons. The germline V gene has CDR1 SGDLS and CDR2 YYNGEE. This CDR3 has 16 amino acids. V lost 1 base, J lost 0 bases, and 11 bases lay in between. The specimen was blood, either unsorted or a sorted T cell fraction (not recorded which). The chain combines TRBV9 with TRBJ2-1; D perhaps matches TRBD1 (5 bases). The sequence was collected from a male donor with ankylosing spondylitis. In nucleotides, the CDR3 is TGTGCCAGCAGCGTAAACTCTGACAGCTCCTACAATGAGCAGTTCTTC. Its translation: CASSVNSDSSYNEQFF.